The text below deals with one T cell receptor beta chain. The data derive from a study of blood T cell repertoires in COVID-19. Those enrolled, adults aged about 18 to 89 years, came from 25 or so US areas. Cohorts were based on clinical histories the participants reported. V lost 6 bases to trimming and J lost 7 bases; unmatched junction nucleotides: 10. The CDR3 loop spans 14 amino acids. CDR1 is SQVTM, CDR2 ANQGSEA, per germline. Source study methods: Nucleated cell counts were estimated from reference gene primer amplification. The method was immunoSEQ multiplex PCR; TCRdb's version includes in-frame clones alone and lacks a portion of them. V and J calls and clone size follow that table, whereas D and trimming were derived from the DNA. The sample lists around 250,000 clones, about 89% occurring once.

Sequencing was done on a sample of PBMCs or T cells enriched from blood (not recorded which). This sequence was found in a woman aged 25 to 39 who had recovered from COVID-19. V usage is TRBV29-1 and J usage is TRBJ2-3, with 10 bases fitting TRBD2. The CDR3 DNA sequence: TGCAGCGTGGGGGCGGCTAGCGGGGGAAATACGCAGTATTTT. It specifies CSVGAASGGNTQYF.